In this sample, the clone carrying this T cell receptor beta chain turned up a few times. Its cognate antigen is unknown. These data are taken from a study of CD8 T cells in ankylosing spondylitis. Broader study findings: Matched synovial fluid from ankylosing spondylitis patients was reported to be enriched for disease-linked clones. About eight highly homologous variants made up a TCR beta motif that seemed to typify ankylosing spondylitis blood. Relatively rare in peripheral blood, disease-linked clones were also CD8+.

Germline lookup yields CDR1 SGHTA and CDR2 FQGNSA. V was cut by 5 bases and J by 0 bases, with 11 bases left in between. There are 15 residues in the CDR3. Quantitative 5'-RACE with molecular barcodes produced the TCR beta libraries. One entry per CDR3 protein, called by TCRdb with MiXCR from the 5' RACE reads. Of about 450,000 distinct CDR3 sequences listed, roughly a quarter are singletons. The sequence was obtained from a male donor with ankylosing spondylitis. Sample: blood, either unsorted or a sorted T cell fraction (not recorded which). The chain carries TRBV7-2 and TRBJ2-1; possibly TRBD2 for D (5 bases). CDR3 residues: CASSDYTSSYNEQFF. Here the CDR3 DNA reads TGTGCCAGCAGCGACTACACTAGCTCCTACAATGAGCAGTTCTTC.